The 32 T cell receptor beta chains presented below share a single source sample, sequenced in a study of CD8+CD57+ T cells in acquired aplastic anemia. Profiling of TCR beta VDJ combinations and CDR3 sequences used genomic DNA as template. TCRdb processed the reads anew with MiXCR; each CDR3 protein has one entry. The sample yields 400,000 to 500,000 distinct CDR3 sequences, approximately 70% seen once. The sample consisted of sorted CD4+, CD8+, or CD8+CD57+ T cells (not recorded which) from PBMCs. The receptors here all came from a human donor in good health, serving as a control.

About this clonotype: This CDR3 fails to terminate in the conserved phenylalanine or tryptophan, so it likely reflects a read error. Because the CDR3's place on the DNA is in doubt, the DNA is left out and the CDR3 is given as listed by TCRdb. This CDR3 is CASRVANYGYTFGS. V gene TRBV2 combines with J gene TRBJ2-5. Counting both end residues, the CDR3 totals 14 amino acids. CDR1 and CDR2 (germline): SNHLY, FYNNEI.

The genes are TRBV10-3 and TRBJ2-2; 9 bases agree with TRBD1. The CDR3 runs to 15 residues. Germline CDR1 and CDR2: ENHRY and SYGVKD. The ends lost 4 bases at V and 13 bases at J; junction bases unmatched: 13. CDR3 in DNA: TGTGCCATCAGTGCTCCGGGACAGGGTGCCTGGGCGCTGTTTTTT. Its translation is CAISAPGQGAWALFF.

J is TRBJ2-7 and V is TRBV2; 10 nucleotides align to TRBD2. The germline CDR1 and CDR2 sequences are SNHLY and FYNNEI. The CDR3 extends over 15 amino acids. CDR3 coding DNA: TGTGCTGTCAGCGGGGGGGAGGGGGCCTCCTACGAGCAGTACTTC. Protein: CAVSGGEGASYEQYF. Variable domain in full (rest from reference TRBV2 and TRBJ2-7): EPEVTQTPSHQVTQMGQEVILRCVPISNHLYFYWYRQILGQKVEFLVSFYNNEISEKSEIFDDQFSVERPDGSNFTLKIRSTKLEDSAMYFCAVSGGEGASYEQYFGPGTRLTVT.

This clonotype was detected only once. A read error may account for a junction end that differs from germline. V and J are TRBV9 and TRBJ2-1; D is unresolved. Germline-derived CDR1 and CDR2 are SGDLS and YYNGEE. The CDR3 contains 17 residues. The CDR3: CASSVVSVLGRCVDRSF. CDR3 nucleotides: TGTGCCAGCAGCGTAGTATCGGTCCTAGGACGGTGTGTCGATCGGTCCTTC.

The rearrangement joins TRBV20-1 to TRBJ2-2; D remains ambiguous. V was cut by 3 bases and J by 2 bases, with 7 bases left in between. There are 13 residues in the CDR3. CDR1 is DFQATT and CDR2 is SNEGSKA in the germline V gene (reference sequence). The CDR3 protein is CSASPFNTGELFF. CDR3 nucleotides: TGCAGTGCTAGCCCCTTCAACACCGGGGAGCTGTTTTTT.

This clonotype was found many times. This chain's CDR3 is CASSGTKPGNTIYF. The CDR3 nucleotides read TGTGCCAGCAGCGGTACAAAACCGGGAAACACCATATATTTT. The genes are TRBV9 and TRBJ1-3; D is ambiguous. Germline lookup yields CDR1 SGDLS and CDR2 YYNGEE. The CDR3 is 14 residues long. V was clipped by 3 bases and J by 4 bases, with 11 bases between them.

About this clonotype itself: The conserved phenylalanine or tryptophan is not found at the CDR3 terminus, so this likely reflects a read error. No DNA is shown, since the ends of the CDR3 on it are uncertain; the CDR3 is the one TCRdb lists. The genes are TRBV7-6 and TRBJ2-3; whether TRBD1, the table's D call, matches the DNA was not checked. The germline V gene has CDR1 SGHVS and CDR2 FNYEAQ. Both ends counted, the CDR3 spans 13 residues. CDR3 loop: CASSLGGGREDKQ.

For this clonotype: A junction end diverges from the germline sequence, so it may reflect a read error. V and J are TRBV5-1 and TRBJ1-5; perhaps TRBD1 as D (5 bases). The CDR3 is 15 amino acids. From germline, CDR1 is SGHRS and CDR2 YFSETQ. The CDR3 spells CASSTGVTRYQPQHF. The CDR3 DNA reads TGTGCCAGCAGCACGGGGGTGACCAGATATCAGCCCCAGCATTTT.

This clonotype was seen repeatedly, ten times or more. The V gene is TRBV7-2, the J gene TRBJ2-5; the D gene could be TRBD1 or TRBD2 (5 bases each). The CDR3 covers 13 residues. Germline V CDR1 and CDR2: SGHTA, FQGNSA. Trimming pared 4 bases from V and 5 bases from J, leaving 11 bases between. The CDR3 DNA is TGTGCCAGCAGCTCGGACTGGGGGGAGACCCAGTACTTC. It translates to CASSSDWGETQYF.

This clonotype has ten or more counts. CDR3 coding DNA: TGCAGTGCTCAGTGGGGGGCCACAGATACGCAGTATTTT. It codes for CSAQWGATDTQYF. This chain uses TRBV20-1 with TRBJ2-3; either TRBD1 or TRBD2 may fit D (6 bases each). V was cut by 5 bases and J by 2 bases, with 11 bases left in between. This CDR3 spans 13 amino acids. Germline V gives CDR1 DFQATT, CDR2 SNEGSKA (reference sequence).

J is TRBJ2-7 and V is TRBV5-1; 9 bases fit TRBD1. The CDR3 spans 14 residues. Losses at the gene ends were 5 bases for V and 3 bases for J; bases not matched to a gene: 6. Germline CDR1 reads SGHRS; CDR2 reads YFSETQ. The CDR3 protein is CASSMGQGVYEQYF. The CDR3 DNA reads TGCGCCAGCAGTATGGGACAGGGTGTCTACGAGCAGTACTTC.

The chain couples TRBV7-2 to TRBJ1-6; a weak D match, TRBD1 (6 bases). CDR1 is SGHTA, CDR2 FQGNSA, per germline. This CDR3 is built from 15 residues. V dropped 3 bases and J dropped 18 bases, with 24 bases sitting between them. CDR3 sequence reads: CASSFGGPSREQYHF. CDR3 coding DNA: TGTGCCAGCAGCTTTGGGGGGCCTAGTCGCGAGCAGTACCACTTT. The full variable domain, rest sourced from reference TRBV7-2 and TRBJ1-6, is GAGVSQSPSNKVTEKGKDVELRCDPISGHTALYWYRQSLGQGLEFLIYFQGNSAPDKSGLPSDRFSAERTGGSVSTLTIQRTQQEDSAVYLCASSFGGPSREQYHFGNGTRLTVT.

The chain uses TRBV12-3 or TRBV12-4 and TRBJ1-6, with 10 bases lining up with TRBD1. This CDR3 is built from 14 residues. With V trimmed by 5 bases and J by 10 bases, 5 bases remained unmatched. Written as DNA, the CDR3 is TGTGCCAGCAGTGTCGGGACAGGGGACTCACCCCTCCACTTT. Translated, it gives CASSVGTGDSPLHF.

Details on this clonotype: This CDR3 fails to terminate in the conserved phenylalanine or tryptophan, so it likely reflects a read error. The DNA is left out, because the CDR3 cannot be placed on it with certainty; the CDR3 is given as TCRdb lists it. The chain recombines TRBV19 with TRBJ1-5. Per germline, CDR1 LNHDA and CDR2 SQIVND (reference sequence). The CDR3 sequence runs 13 residues, both termini included. This CDR3 is CASSRGEGRAENS.

The chain is built from TRBV20-1 and TRBJ1-1, with TRBD1 identical over 8 bases. The V gene end was trimmed by 1 base and the J gene end by 11 bases; junction bases not matched to a gene: 9. Germline lookup yields CDR1 DFQATT and CDR2 SNEGSKA (reference sequence). The CDR3 loop spans 13 amino acids. DNA of the CDR3: TGCAGTGCTAGAGTGGCAGGGGGCATGTTGGCTTTCTTT. It yields the protein CSARVAGGMLAFF.

This clonotype has ten or more counts. The chain couples TRBV5-1 to TRBJ1-1, with 9 bases lining up with TRBD1. This CDR3 region has 13 residues. V shed 8 bases, J shed 6 bases, and the junction held 8 bases outside the gene matches. Germline V CDR1 and CDR2: SGHRS, YFSETQ. In DNA form, the CDR3 reads TGCGCCAGTACACAGGGGGCTTGGTCTGAAGCTTTCTTT. This encodes CASTQGAWSEAFF.

Ten or more counts support this clonotype. The gene calls are TRBV12-3 or TRBV12-4 and TRBJ1-5; no clear D. This CDR3 comprises 12 residues. Trimming left V 7 bases short and J 6 bases short, with 10 bases between. In DNA form, the CDR3 reads TGTGCCAGCACCGTAGCCCCTCAGCCCCAGCATTTT. As protein: CASTVAPQPQHF.

The chain is built from TRBV7-2 and TRBJ2-7; no firm D call. Germline V gene data show CDR1 as SGHTA and CDR2 as FQGNSA. This CDR3 comprises 16 residues. Trimming removed 5 bases at V and 3 bases at J, with 20 bases between. The CDR3 DNA follows: TGTGCCAGCAGCCCCGGTTCGGCACCTACTAACTACGAGCAGTACTTC. Its protein product is CASSPGSAPTNYEQYF.

The rearrangement joins TRBV12-3 or TRBV12-4 to TRBJ1-2; D remains unclear. The CDR3 runs 15 residues. Trimming shortened V by 5 bases and J by 4 bases, and 17 bases separated the two germline ends. The CDR3 loop is CASSISQDYPYGYTF. Here the CDR3 DNA reads TGTGCCAGCAGTATAAGCCAGGACTACCCCTATGGCTACACCTTC.

The chain couples TRBV7-2 to TRBJ1-5; D unclear. V lost 0 bases, J lost 13 bases, and 19 bases lay in between. Per the germline V gene, CDR1 is SGHTA and CDR2 is FQGNSA. This CDR3 has 15 residues. The CDR3 DNA is TGTGCCAGCAGCTTAGCGTCGGCAGGTGCAGATCCGCAGCATTTT. Protein product: CASSLASAGADPQHF.

The chain employs TRBV10-2 and TRBJ1-1; D call uncertain. The ends were cut back, 0 bases at V and 1 base at J, with 15 bases in the middle. This CDR3 has 17 amino acids. From germline, CDR1 is WSHSY and CDR2 SAAADI. In nucleotides, the CDR3 is TGCGCCAGCAGTGAGTCAGGTTTTCAAGGAAAGAACACTGAAGCTTTCTTT. It specifies CASSESGFQGKNTEAFF.

In its sample, this clonotype was seen many times. V is TRBV4-2 and J is TRBJ1-2; 8 bases are shared with TRBD1. This CDR3 has 15 residues. After removal of 0 bases from V and 8 bases from J, the junction contained 8 bases not matched to a gene. CDR1 and CDR2 (germline): LGHNA, YNFKEQ. CDR3 sequence: CASSQDFTGGEGYTF. CDR3 DNA sequence: TGTGCCAGCAGCCAAGATTTTACAGGGGGGGAGGGCTACACCTTC.

This CDR3 reads CSATLGQSYYNEQFF. CDR3 in DNA: TGCAGTGCTACACTAGGACAGTCCTACTACAATGAGCAGTTCTTC. This rearrangement joins TRBV20-1 to TRBJ2-1, with a weak D call TRBD1 (6 bases). V lost 4 bases and J 3 bases, leaving 16 bases between the germline ends. Looked up from germline, CDR1 is DFQATT and CDR2 is SNEGSKA (reference sequence). The CDR3 has 15 residues.

This clonotype was seen repeatedly, ten times or more. The chain combines TRBV9 with TRBJ2-3; TRBD2 matches at 11 bases. The germline CDR1 and CDR2 sequences are SGDLS and YYNGEE. This CDR3 has 16 residues. The trim removed 4 bases at V and 2 bases at J, leaving 6 bases unmatched. The CDR3 sequence: CASSTSTSGVTDTQYF. DNA of the CDR3: TGTGCCAGCAGCACCTCGACTAGCGGGGTCACAGATACGCAGTATTTT.

The chain has TRBV5-1 and TRBJ1-1, with D perhaps TRBD1 (6 bases). The CDR3 has 15 residues. Germline lookup yields CDR1 SGHRS and CDR2 YFSETQ. Trimming removed 0 bases from V and 1 base from J, with 10 bases in between. DNA of the CDR3: TGCGCCAGCAGCTTGGGACAGGACACGAACACTGAAGCTTTCTTT. Its protein is CASSLGQDTNTEAFF.

V usage is TRBV2 and J usage is TRBJ1-4; 8 bases map to TRBD1. The V and J ends lost 6 bases and 8 bases, in that order; junction bases with no gene match: 5. The CDR3 is 13 residues long. Germline V gene sequence: CDR1 SNHLY, CDR2 FYNNEI. Written as DNA, the CDR3 is TGTGCCAGCAGCCCGGACAGGGTAGAAAAACTGTTTTTT. This codes for CASSPDRVEKLFF.

This CDR3 reads CATSRARAGGQETQYF. The CDR3 DNA follows: TGTGCCACCAGCAGAGCCCGAGCGGGGGGCCAAGAGACCCAGTACTTC. The gene calls are TRBV15 and TRBJ2-5; 9 bases are a match to TRBD2. The germline V gene has CDR1 LNHNV and CDR2 YYDKDF (reference sequence). This CDR3 is built from 16 residues. V was pared by 1 base and J by 1 base, with 4 bases of the junction left unmatched. Based on the CDR3 plus reference TRBV15 and TRBJ2-5, the full variable domain is DAMVIQNPRYQVTQFGKPVTLSCSQTLNHNVMYWYQQKSSQAPKLLFHYYDKDFNNEADTPDNFQSRRPNTSFCFLDIRSPGLGDTAMYLCATSRARAGGQETQYFGPGTRLLVL.

Ten or more counts support this clonotype. The chain joins TRBV24-1 to TRBJ2-1; TRBD2 matches 13 bases. The CDR3 is 14 residues long. The V gene end was trimmed by 3 bases and the J gene end by 13 bases; junction bases not matched to a gene: 5. CDR1 KGHDR and CDR2 SFDVKD come from the germline V gene. CDR3 nucleotide sequence: TGTGCCACCAGTGATCCGGGACTAGCGGGACTCCAGTTCTTC. It codes for CATSDPGLAGLQFF.

This clonotype was recorded at least ten times. This chain uses TRBV6-7 with TRBJ1-5; D call uncertain. TRBV6-7 is filed as an ORF, its function uncertain. The V gene lost 11 bases and the J gene lost 7 bases, with 6 bases spanning the gap. This CDR3 region has 9 residues. CDR3 coding DNA: TGTGCCGCACAACAGCCCCAGCATTTT. Translating gives CAAQQPQHF.

On this clonotype: The CDR3 ends on some other residue instead of the conserved phenylalanine or tryptophan, so this is likely a read error. The DNA is left out, because the CDR3 cannot be placed on it with certainty; the CDR3 is given as TCRdb lists it. V and J are TRBV2 and TRBJ2-3; the D call of TRBD1 is as the table states it, not checked on the DNA. Germline values: CDR1 SNHLY, CDR2 FYNNEI. The CDR3 spans 15 residues, counting both ends. The CDR3 protein is CASSEFKGTNVLTFG.

Note on this clonotype: Here the CDR3 omits its conserved ending phenylalanine or tryptophan, so a read error is the likely source. In nucleotides, the CDR3 is TGTGCCTGGAGTGTACAGGAGAACACTGAAGCTTTCCTT. This gives the protein CAWSVQENTEAFL. The chain employs TRBV30 and TRBJ1-1; possible D gene TRBD1, 5 bases. There are 13 residues in the CDR3. Germline V gene lookup returns CDR1 GTSNPN and CDR2 SVGIG (reference sequence). V lost 0 bases and J 1 base, leaving 6 bases between the germline ends.

With respect to this clonotype: At one end the junction does not follow the germline gene, possibly because of a read error. The rearrangement links TRBV6-5 to TRBJ1-4; possible D gene TRBD1, 5 bases. The CDR3 length is 15 residues. In germline, CDR1 is MNHEY, CDR2 SVGAGI. The CDR3 spells CVSSYSRESNEKLFF. CDR3 bases: TGTGTCAGCAGTTATTCCAGGGAATCAAATGAAAAACTGTTTTTT.